A single sample gave rise to the 28 T cell receptor beta chains below, sequenced in a study of shared clonotypes between healthy human individuals (dated by TCRdb to the early 2020s). Library preparation used the immunoSEQ multiplex PCR assay. Entries here come from immuneACCESS through TCRdb and include only in-frame sequences with V and J called. Some clones fail to appear in such tables; in the studies checked, an unresolved V gene covers under half of the shortfall, and the cause of the remainder is unknown. Counted in this sample were over a million clones; approximately 80% of them appeared once. The ten biggest clones cover roughly 0.55% of the sample. Sequences were obtained from memory CD4+ T cells from PBMCs. The cell subset or site label corresponds to: CD45RA-negative fraction. The receptors stem from a man between 18 and 35 years old in good health. Some clones in this sample may be carry-over from other donors' samples.

About this clone itself: Being one base from a much bigger clone, this may be a read error. Other DNA sequences in this specimen translate into the identical CDR3. The chain uses TRBV5-1 and TRBJ2-7, with no clear D. The CDR3 contains 11 residues. Looked up from germline, CDR1 is SGHRS and CDR2 is YFSETQ. The V end lost 3 bases, the J end lost 3 bases, and 4 bases lay between the germline ends. CDR3 sequence reads: CASSSNYEQYF. DNA for the CDR3: TGCGCCAGCAGCTCGAACTACGAGCAGTACTTC.

This clone was detected only once. The CDR3 nucleotides read TGTGCCAGCAGCTTGACGACTGTGAGGGAGACCCAGTACTTC. This gives the protein CASSLTTVRETQYF. The chain links TRBV7-8 to TRBJ2-5; D unclear. Trimming shortened V by 3 bases and J by 5 bases, and 13 bases separated the two germline ends. CDR3 size: 14 residues. CDR1 and CDR2 from the germline V gene are SGHVS and FQNEAQ.

The chain links TRBV28 to TRBJ1-5, with D maybe TRBD1 (5 bases). Germline V lookup: CDR1 MDHEN, CDR2 SYDVKM. The CDR3 runs 14 residues. Trimming stripped 5 bases from V and 9 bases from J, with 17 bases between. CDR3 bases: TGTGCCAGCAGTACCCGAGGGACCCAAGGGCCCCAGCATTTT. It is translated as CASSTRGTQGPQHF.

This chain uses TRBV28 with TRBJ2-7, with 7 nucleotides matching TRBD1. The V gene's germline CDR1 is MDHEN and CDR2 SYDVKM. The V segment lost 6 bases and the J segment 0 bases; nucleotides outside the gene matches: 8. This CDR3 is built from 15 residues. The CDR3 DNA reads as TGTGCCAGCAGCCCCCTGACAGGGCACTCCTACGAGCAGTACTTC. This sequence encodes CASSPLTGHSYEQYF.

J is TRBJ2-7 and V is TRBV6-6; unclear D gene. V shed 0 bases and J shed 6 bases, with 9 bases lying between them. Looked up from germline, CDR1 is MNHNY and CDR2 is SVGAGI (reference sequence). The CDR3 contains 13 residues. The CDR3 is CASSYSGWGEQYF. The CDR3 region has the DNA TGTGCCAGCAGTTACTCCGGCTGGGGCGAGCAGTACTTC.

The V and J genes are TRBV2 and TRBJ2-3; perhaps TRBD1 as D (5 bases). The CDR3 loop spans 15 amino acids. Trimming pared 1 base from V and 2 bases from J, leaving 10 bases between. CDR1 SNHLY and CDR2 FYNNEI come from the germline V gene. CDR3 nucleotides: TGTGCCAGCAGTGAAGACAGACAGACCACAGATACGCAGTATTTT. Amino acids: CASSEDRQTTDTQYF.

The gene calls are TRBV11-1 and TRBJ1-3; 7 positions match TRBD1. This CDR3 is built from 15 residues. Germline assignment: CDR1 SGHAT and CDR2 FQDESV (reference sequence). V shed 1 base and J 3 bases; nucleotides not matched to a gene: 3. The CDR3 region is CASSLDDRDGNTIYF. The CDR3 DNA follows: TGTGCCAGCAGCTTAGACGACAGGGATGGAAACACCATATATTTT.

On this clone itself: A far larger clone is only one base removed, so a read error is likely. The rearrangement links TRBV27 to TRBJ1-5; D not resolved. Trimming left V 5 bases short and J 6 bases short, with 17 bases between. CDR1 MNHEY and CDR2 SMNVEV come from the germline V gene (reference sequence). CDR3 length equals 15 residues. CDR3 protein: CASSPSAGTGQPQHF. In DNA, the CDR3 is TGTGCCAGCAGTCCCTCTGCCGGTACTGGTCAGCCCCAGCATTTT.

This chain uses TRBV28 with TRBJ2-1; the D is unclear. Looked up from germline, CDR1 is MDHEN and CDR2 is SYDVKM. The V and J ends lost 1 base and 7 bases respectively, with 8 bases between them. This CDR3 spans 13 amino acids. For the CDR3, the DNA is TGTGCCAGCAGTTTATTCGCCATAAATGAGCAGTTCTTC. This codes for CASSLFAINEQFF. Supplemented by reference TRBV28 and TRBJ2-1, the full variable domain reads DVKVTQSSRYLVKRTGEKVFLECVQDMDHENMFWYRQDPGLGLRLIYFSYDVKMKEKGDIPEGYSVSREKKERFSLILESASTNQTSMYLCASSLFAINEQFFGPGTRLTVL.

CDR3 coding DNA: TGCGCCAGCAGCCAGGAGGACTTTGACTACACCTTC. Translated, it gives CASSQEDFDYTF. This chain joins TRBV4-1 and TRBJ1-2; no clear D gene. The V gene lost 3 bases and the J gene lost 10 bases, with 12 bases spanning the gap. Per germline, CDR1 MGHRA and CDR2 YSYEKL. The CDR3 contains 12 residues.

This chain connects TRBV6-5 to TRBJ2-2, with 7 bases that match TRBD2. The CDR3 loop spans 13 amino acids. From germline, CDR1 is MNHEY and CDR2 SVGAGI. CDR3 sequence (DNA): TGTGCAGCGGGAAGCGGGAACACCGGGGAGCTGTTTTTT. It encodes CAAGSGNTGELFF.

The chain joins TRBV6-5 to TRBJ1-5; D uncertain. There are 14 residues in the CDR3. Between the trimmed V and J ends, which lost 5 bases and 3 bases, there was a span of 11 bases. Germline loops: CDR1 MNHEY, CDR2 SVGAGI. This chain's CDR3 is CASSPGEYNQPQHF. In DNA form, the CDR3 reads TGTGCCAGCAGTCCGGGTGAATACAATCAGCCCCAGCATTTT.

The genes are TRBV6-5 and TRBJ1-3; D gene uncertain. V was pared by 0 bases and J by 4 bases, with 7 bases between. This CDR3 comprises 14 residues. Germline-derived CDR1 and CDR2 are MNHEY and SVGAGI. The CDR3 reads CASSYSVGGNTIYF. CDR3 DNA sequence: TGTGCCAGCAGTTACTCGGTCGGAGGAAACACCATATATTTT.

V and J are TRBV28 and TRBJ1-1; 7 bases match TRBD1. Losses at the gene ends were 4 bases for V and 1 base for J; bases not matched to a gene: 9. CDR3 length equals 16 residues. Germline-derived CDR1 and CDR2 are MDHEN and SYDVKM. The CDR3: CASSSPRDSQNTEAFF. The CDR3 DNA follows: TGTGCCAGCAGTTCTCCCCGGGACAGCCAGAACACTGAAGCTTTCTTT.

This chain links TRBV9 with TRBJ2-1; the match to TRBD2 covers 9 bases. CDR1 and CDR2 (germline): SGDLS, YYNGEE. Trimming cost V 0 bases and J 0 bases; bases outside gene matches: 7. The CDR3 loop spans 18 amino acids. As DNA, the CDR3 is TGTGCCAGCAGCGTAGCGGGGGTTAGCGGGAGCTCCTACAATGAGCAGTTCTTC. As protein: CASSVAGVSGSSYNEQFF.

The V gene is TRBV5-4, the J gene TRBJ1-1; D might be TRBD1 (5 bases). Trimming shortened V by 0 bases and J by 5 bases, and 17 bases separated the two germline ends. Germline CDR1 SGHNT, CDR2 YYREEE (reference sequence). The CDR3 extends over 16 amino acids. CDR3 region: CASSLEGRLGLTEAFF. Here the CDR3 DNA reads TGTGCCAGCAGCTTGGAGGGGAGGCTGGGCTTAACTGAAGCTTTCTTT.

The chain joins TRBV28 to TRBJ1-2; D is perhaps TRBD1 (6 bases). Trimming cost V 5 bases and J 0 bases, with 10 bases left between them. The CDR3 sequence is 14 residues long. Germline V gives CDR1 MDHEN, CDR2 SYDVKM. In DNA, the CDR3 is TGTGCCAGCAGTGTGGACAGCACTAACTATGGCTACACCTTC. Its protein product is CASSVDSTNYGYTF.

This clone has only one observation. The rearrangement uses TRBV28 and TRBJ1-4, with TRBD1 identical over 8 bases. CDR3 size: 15 residues. The germline V gene encodes CDR1 MDHEN and CDR2 SYDVKM. V shed 4 bases and J 7 bases; nucleotides not matched to a gene: 8. The CDR3 reads CASSSSGQGSEKLFF. The CDR3 coding sequence is TGTGCCAGCAGTTCCTCAGGACAGGGAAGTGAAAAACTGTTTTTT.

The chain employs TRBV2 and TRBJ2-7; 8 positions agree with TRBD2. With V trimmed by 6 bases and J by 4 bases, 14 bases remained unmatched. This CDR3 region has 16 residues. CDR1 is SNHLY, CDR2 FYNNEI, per germline. The DNA for the CDR3 is TGTGCCAGCAGCTATCAAACTAGCGGTCTTACTTACGAGCAGTACTTC. Translating gives CASSYQTSGLTYEQYF.

This sequence joins TRBV27 and TRBJ2-1; D is unclear. The V end was cut by 5 bases, the J end by 8 bases, with 10 bases between. Germline values: CDR1 MNHEY, CDR2 SMNVEV (reference sequence). The CDR3 is 12 amino acids. The CDR3 nucleotides read TGTGCCAGCAGTACTACTACCCATGAGCAGTTCTTC. Encoded protein: CASSTTTHEQFF.

The chain is built from TRBV19 and TRBJ1-2, with TRBD1 matching 7 bases. V trimming: 4 bases; J trimming: 2 bases; junction bases outside the gene matches: 1. The CDR3 totals 13 residues. The germline gives CDR1 LNHDA, CDR2 SQIVND (reference sequence). Here the CDR3 reads CASSKTGNYGYTF. CDR3 DNA sequence: TGTGCCAGTAGTAAGACAGGGAACTATGGCTACACCTTC. Full variable domain (outside the CDR3, taken from reference TRBV19 and TRBJ1-2): DGGITQSPKYLFRKEGQNVTLSCEQNLNHDAMYWYRQDPGQGLRLIYYSQIVNDFQKGDIAEGYSVSREKKESFPLTVTSAQKNPTAFYLCASSKTGNYGYTFGSGTRLTVV.

This clone was seen only a few times. The chain couples TRBV28 to TRBJ2-7; 12 bases are shared with TRBD2. Trimming at V came to 6 bases and at J to 3 bases, leaving 18 bases not matched to a gene. Germline V gene lookup returns CDR1 MDHEN and CDR2 SYDVKM. The CDR3 is made up of 19 amino acids. The CDR3 loop reads CASSPGQGLTSGRVYEQYF. The CDR3 DNA follows: TGTGCCAGCAGCCCGGGACAGGGACTGACTAGCGGGAGAGTCTACGAGCAGTACTTC. The full variable domain, completed using reference TRBV28 and TRBJ2-7, is DVKVTQSSRYLVKRTGEKVFLECVQDMDHENMFWYRQDPGLGLRLIYFSYDVKMKEKGDIPEGYSVSREKKERFSLILESASTNQTSMYLCASSPGQGLTSGRVYEQYFGPGTRLTVT.

This clone has just one count. CDR3 in amino acids: CASSPRGNAPQHF. CDR3 DNA sequence: TGTGCCAGCAGCCCGCGTGGTAACGCGCCCCAGCATTTT. The chain is built from TRBV14 and TRBJ1-5; D not resolved. Germline CDR1 reads SGHDN; CDR2 reads FVKESK. CDR3 length equals 13 residues. The germline V and J ends were trimmed by 4 bases and 9 bases, with 13 bases remaining between them.

The chain employs TRBV7-9 and TRBJ2-2; D is unresolved. The CDR3 length is 14 residues. V lost 5 bases and J 7 bases, leaving 14 bases between the germline ends. Germline loops: CDR1 SEHNR, CDR2 FQNEAQ (reference sequence). The CDR3 DNA reads TGTGCCAGCAGCCTAACTTCTATTATCGGGGAGCTGTTTTTT. Protein product: CASSLTSIIGELFF.

The table lists this clone with a few counts. The DNA of the CDR3 is TGTGCCAGCAGCCTCTATGAGACTTACGGATCCTACGAGCAGTACTTC. This codes for CASSLYETYGSYEQYF. This rearrangement joins TRBV5-6 to TRBJ2-7; D gene ambiguous. Germline CDR1 SGHDT, CDR2 YYEEEE. This CDR3 is 16 amino acids long. The V end was cut by 4 bases, the J end by 1 base, with 18 bases between.

In its sample, this clone was seen a few times. In nucleotides, the CDR3 is TGCGCCAGCAGCCAAGATGGTCCGGGAGGTGGTAGCAATCAGCCCCAGCATTTT. This translates into CASSQDGPGGGSNQPQHF. The V call is TRBV4-1, the J call TRBJ1-5, with no clear D. The V gene lost 0 bases and the J gene lost 0 bases, with 15 bases spanning the gap. The germline gives CDR1 MGHRA, CDR2 YSYEKL. The CDR3 length is 18 residues.

The chain is built from TRBV27 and TRBJ2-5; D is possibly TRBD1 (5 bases). CDR1 MNHEY and CDR2 SMNVEV come from the germline V gene (reference sequence). This CDR3 is built from 14 residues. V shed 4 bases and J shed 0 bases, with 9 bases lying between them. The CDR3 here is CASSSRQYQETQYF. CDR3 coding DNA: TGTGCCAGCAGTTCTCGACAGTACCAAGAGACCCAGTACTTC.

The V call is TRBV2, the J call TRBJ2-7; D may be TRBD2 (6 bases). CDR1 and CDR2 (germline): SNHLY, FYNNEI. This CDR3 is 11 amino acids long. V was clipped by 7 bases and J by 6 bases, with 10 bases between them. The CDR3 coding sequence is TGTGCCAGCATTAAGGAGGGCGAGCAGTACTTC. Its translation: CASIKEGEQYF.